This TCR beta chain comes out of a study of blood T cells in healthy people across ages. For the second PCR, which ran for about 6 to 11 cycles, a sample-barcoded 5' primer and a J-beta primer mix were used. Each cDNA molecule carried a tag from a template-switch adaptor that contained 12 random nucleotides. TCRdb re-called the 5' RACE reads with MiXCR, one entry per CDR3 protein. The sample comprises about a million distinct CDR3 sequences, roughly two fifths of which are singletons, and around 13% rests with the top ten. The germline CDR1 and CDR2 sequences are SGHDN and FVKESK. CDR3 size: 11 residues. The germline V and J ends were trimmed by 4 bases and 4 bases, with 5 bases remaining between them. This clonotype was detected only a few times. Its target is unknown. Study-wide results and limits: Diversity estimated from one million T cells was considered an underestimate.

The chain couples TRBV14 to TRBJ2-7; no clear D. Sequencing was carried out using blood. This clonotype was obtained from a man aged 18 to 29 in good health. For the CDR3, the DNA is TGTGCCAGCAGCCGCGATTACGAGCAGTACTTC. This codes for CASSRDYEQYF.